This entry describes one T cell receptor (beta chain). Assay used: immunoSEQ multiplex PCR; TCRdb lists only in-frame clones, some missing. The sample includes 65,000 to 90,000 clones, 86% of them seen just once. The J segment lost 8 bases and the V segment lost 7 bases, leaving 7 bases of the junction unmatched. The V gene's germline CDR1 is ENHRY and CDR2 SYGVKD. This CDR3 has 12 amino acids. The data were obtained in a study of technical replicates of blood from a few donors. This clonotype was obtained from a human donor in good health. Some clones in this sample may be carry-over from other donors' samples. The source material was PBMCs. The genes are TRBV10-3 and TRBJ1-2; 7 bases are a match to TRBD1. The CDR3 DNA sequence: TGTGCCATCACCATGACAGGGAAAGGCTACACCTTC. Its translation: CAITMTGKGYTF.